The 31 T cell receptor beta chains below come from one sample, sequenced in a study of identical twins. TCRdb reprocessed the 5' RACE reads via MiXCR and lists one record per CDR3 protein. In the table there are 400,000 to 600,000 distinct CDR3 sequences, approximately 20% of which are singletons. These data are also associated with another study on yellow fever vaccine responses in identical twins.

Sequenced: CD4+ T cells sorted from blood. The receptors derive from a woman younger than 35 in good health.

The V call is TRBV10-3, the J call TRBJ1-6; D perhaps matches TRBD1 (5 bases). CDR3 length equals 19 residues. Germline lookup yields CDR1 ENHRY and CDR2 SYGVKD. V lost 3 bases and J lost 0, with 18 bases in between. This chain's CDR3 is CAISDGTVTQSSYNSPLHF. Written as DNA, the CDR3 is TGTGCCATCAGTGATGGGACCGTTACCCAGAGCTCCTATAATTCACCCCTCCACTTT.

The rearrangement links TRBV15 to TRBJ2-5; the D gene is possibly TRBD2 (5 bases). In germline, CDR1 is LNHNV, CDR2 YYDKDF (reference sequence). V was shortened by 7 bases and J by 3 bases, with 24 bases between the two germline ends. This CDR3 region has 17 residues. The CDR3 spells CATTQEGLPGSEETQYF. The CDR3 nucleotides are TGTGCCACCACCCAAGAGGGCCTCCCGGGATCTGAAGAGACCCAGTACTTC.

This clonotype has only a few counts. The gene calls are TRBV10-3 and TRBJ1-4; D remains unclear. The V gene's germline CDR1 is ENHRY and CDR2 SYGVKD. This CDR3 region has 13 residues. CDR3 protein: CAAGARDNEKLFF. For the CDR3, the DNA is TGTGCAGCAGGCGCCAGAGATAATGAAAAACTGTTTTTT.

This clonotype showed up many times. V gene TRBV9 combines with J gene TRBJ1-3, with D unresolved. CDR3 size: 15 residues. Looked up from germline, CDR1 is SGDLS and CDR2 is YYNGEE. V was cut by 0 bases and J by 0 bases, with 7 bases left in between. CDR3 in amino acids: CASSVGSDSGNTIYF. The CDR3 coding sequence is TGTGCCAGCAGCGTAGGTTCCGACTCTGGAAACACCATATATTTT.

The chain has TRBV6-5 and TRBJ2-7, with 11 nucleotides matching TRBD2. The CDR3 consists of 16 residues. The germline gives CDR1 MNHEY, CDR2 SVGAGI. V lost 0 bases, J lost 5 bases, and 6 bases stayed unmatched. The CDR3 protein is CASSYSGTSGIHEQYV. The CDR3, as DNA: TGTGCCAGCAGTTACTCGGGGACTAGCGGTATCCACGAGCAGTACGTC.

This clonotype has just a few counts. V is TRBV28 and J is TRBJ2-1, with 7 bases matching TRBD1. CDR1 is MDHEN, CDR2 SYDVKM, per germline. V gave up 7 bases and J gave up 2 bases; unmatched junction bases: 5. The CDR3 has 14 amino acids. The CDR3 nucleotides read TGTGCCAGCAAGACAGGGCCCCCCTACAATGAGCAGTTCTTC. Its translation is CASKTGPPYNEQFF. Full variable domain (remainder filled in from reference TRBV28 and TRBJ2-1): DVKVTQSSRYLVKRTGEKVFLECVQDMDHENMFWYRQDPGLGLRLIYFSYDVKMKEKGDIPEGYSVSREKKERFSLILESASTNQTSMYLCASKTGPPYNEQFFGPGTRLTVL.

Note on this clonotype: This clone may be a read error of a much larger clone one base away. The chain carries TRBV24-1 and TRBJ2-1; 7 positions match TRBD2. The CDR3 covers 14 residues. Germline CDR1 reads KGHDR; CDR2 reads SFDVKD. The V segment lost 9 bases and the J segment 5 bases; nucleotides outside the gene matches: 9. In DNA, the CDR3 is TGTGCCACCCGATCGGGACTAAGGGACAATGAGCAGTTCTTC. Its translation is CATRSGLRDNEQFF.

This CDR3 is CASSHETGWSFF. CDR3 sequence (DNA): TGTGCCAGCAGCCATGAGACAGGGTGGTCTTTCTTT. This chain connects TRBV4-2 to TRBJ1-1; 7 bases match TRBD1. Germline V gene sequence: CDR1 LGHNA, CDR2 YNFKEQ. J gave up 12 bases and V 3 bases, and 7 bases lay outside the gene matches. The CDR3 is 12 amino acids.

The V and J genes are TRBV12-3 or TRBV12-4 and TRBJ2-7; no firm D call. Trimming removed 2 bases at V and 2 bases at J, with 13 bases between. The CDR3 extends over 15 amino acids. Here the CDR3 DNA reads TGTGCCAGCAGTTTAACCAGACTGGGTACCTACGAGCAGTACTTC. Protein: CASSLTRLGTYEQYF.

The rearrangement uses TRBV7-6 and TRBJ2-2, with unresolved D. Germline CDR1 and CDR2: SGHVS and FNYEAQ. V lost 4 bases and J 2 bases, leaving 5 bases between the germline ends. The CDR3 runs 13 residues. DNA for the CDR3: TGTGCCAGCAGCTCTTTCAACACCGGGGAGCTGTTTTTT. Amino acid sequence: CASSSFNTGELFF.

This chain uses TRBV20-1 with TRBJ2-7; D may be TRBD2 (5 bases). The CDR3 loop spans 13 amino acids. Trimming removed 3 bases from V and 2 bases from J, with 11 bases in between. The germline V gene has CDR1 DFQATT and CDR2 SNEGSKA (reference sequence). CDR3 DNA sequence: TGCAGTGCTAGGGTCGCTAGCACCTACGAGCAGTACTTC. It translates to CSARVASTYEQYF.

This clonotype was seen only a few times. The chain uses TRBV5-1 and TRBJ2-3, with D possibly being TRBD1 (5 bases). V shed 0 bases and J shed 2 bases, with 10 bases lying between them. The CDR3 has 15 amino acids. Per germline, CDR1 SGHRS and CDR2 YFSETQ. The CDR3 sequence: CASSLGAGNTDTQYF. The CDR3 DNA follows: TGCGCCAGCAGCTTGGGGGCAGGGAACACAGATACGCAGTATTTT. The variable domain in full, with the rest retrieved from reference TRBV5-1 and TRBJ2-3, is KAGVTQTPRYLIKTRGQQVTLSCSPISGHRSVSWYQQTPGQGLQFLFEYFSETQRNKGNFPGRFSGRQFSNSRSEMNVSTLELGDSALYLCASSLGAGNTDTQYFGPGTRLTVL.

A few counts support this clonotype. V and J are TRBV5-1 and TRBJ2-5; no firm D call. CDR1 is SGHRS and CDR2 is YFSETQ in the germline V gene. V lost 0 bases to trimming and J lost 0 bases, with 9 bases between them. The CDR3 consists of 15 residues. This chain's CDR3 is CASSLVWGNQETQYF. The CDR3 nucleotides are TGCGCCAGCAGCTTGGTATGGGGTAACCAAGAGACCCAGTACTTC.

This clonotype was recorded a few times. The chain recombines TRBV6-5 with TRBJ1-1; no clear D gene. This CDR3 contains 14 residues. Trimming removed 4 bases from V and 2 bases from J, with 11 bases in between. Germline V CDR1 and CDR2: MNHEY, SVGAGI. The CDR3 nucleotides are TGTGCCAGCAGTTTTCCCGGCCCCAACACTGAAGCTTTCTTT. Its protein product is CASSFPGPNTEAFF.

The CDR3 spells CSVPLIYEQFF. CDR3 bases: TGCAGCGTCCCTCTGATTTATGAGCAGTTCTTC. The chain combines TRBV29-1 with TRBJ2-1; D call uncertain. Trimming took off 6 bases at V and 8 bases at J, with 11 bases between the two ends. Germline V CDR1 and CDR2: SQVTM, ANQGSEA. The CDR3 length is 11 residues.

This clonotype was detected only a few times. The J gene is TRBJ2-1, the V gene TRBV10-3, with 10 bases fitting TRBD2. CDR1 and CDR2 (germline): ENHRY, SYGVKD. The ends lost 4 bases at V and 4 bases at J; junction bases unmatched: 16. This CDR3 comprises 19 residues. CDR3 protein: CAISGAQGPSTSGYNEQFF. The CDR3 nucleotides read TGTGCCATCAGTGGGGCTCAGGGCCCCTCGACTAGCGGGTACAATGAGCAGTTCTTC.

This clonotype was seen only a few times. The rearrangement uses TRBV24-1 and TRBJ2-2; 14 positions agree with TRBD2. J lost 8 bases, V lost 7 bases, and 5 bases had no gene match. The CDR3 is 15 residues long. The germline V gene has CDR1 KGHDR and CDR2 SFDVKD. The DNA for the CDR3 is TGTGCCACCAGCCCGGGACTAGCGGGAGTTGGGGAGCTGTTTTTT. Amino acids: CATSPGLAGVGELFF.

There are a few counts of this clonotype. The chain uses TRBV29-1 and TRBJ2-3, with 12 bases lining up with TRBD2. Germline-derived CDR1 and CDR2 are SQVTM and ANQGSEA. Trimming cost V 6 bases and J 3 bases; bases outside gene matches: 4. This CDR3 contains 14 residues. CDR3 sequence: CSVTSGSSTDTQYF. CDR3 nucleotide sequence: TGCAGCGTGACTAGCGGGAGTAGTACAGATACGCAGTATTTT.

V usage is TRBV18 and J usage is TRBJ2-3; no clear D. The CDR3 covers 14 residues. V was clipped by 4 bases and J by 5 bases, with 13 bases between them. Germline CDR1 is KGHSH and CDR2 is LQKENI. The CDR3 protein is CASSLGVLRDTQYF. The CDR3 nucleotides read TGTGCCAGCTCACTGGGCGTATTGCGAGATACGCAGTATTTT.

V and J are TRBV14 and TRBJ2-3, with unresolved D. CDR3 length: 17 residues. The V end lost 1 base, the J end lost 1 base, and 15 bases lay between the germline ends. Germline V CDR1 and CDR2: SGHDN, FVKESK. The CDR3 reads CASSQVGYWAGTDTQYF. In nucleotides, the CDR3 is TGTGCCAGCAGCCAAGTTGGATACTGGGCGGGCACAGATACGCAGTATTTT.

In this sample, this clonotype turned up a few times. The chain employs TRBV5-1 and TRBJ1-2; no definite D call. V was clipped by 0 bases and J by 0 bases, with 12 bases between them. The V gene's germline CDR1 is SGHRS and CDR2 YFSETQ. The CDR3 has 16 amino acids. As DNA, the CDR3 is TGCGCCAGCAGCTTGGTTGGACTAAAAGCTAACTATGGCTACACCTTC. Its translation: CASSLVGLKANYGYTF.

This clonotype was seen more than once but under ten times. The rearrangement uses TRBV5-1 and TRBJ1-5; 7 nucleotides agree with TRBD1. Germline V lookup: CDR1 SGHRS, CDR2 YFSETQ. Unmatched junction bases numbered 18, after V lost 0 bases and J lost 9 bases. The CDR3 consists of 18 residues. CDR3: CASSLEGQSWVDLRPQHF. The CDR3 nucleotides read TGCGCCAGCAGCTTGGAGGGACAGTCATGGGTAGATCTTCGGCCCCAGCATTTT.

This clonotype was detected only a few times. The J gene is TRBJ2-1, the V gene TRBV5-1, with D possibly matching TRBD2 (6 bases). The CDR3 runs 16 residues. Trimming cost V 0 bases and J 5 bases, with 15 bases left between them. The germline CDR1 and CDR2 sequences are SGHRS and YFSETQ. The CDR3 sequence: CASSLGLASTNNEQFF. For the CDR3, the DNA is TGCGCCAGCAGCTTGGGTCTAGCGTCCACCAACAATGAGCAGTTCTTC.

CDR3 sequence (DNA): TGTGCCAGCAGTTTATCGTTGTCAAGCGGGATGAGTCTTACGCAGTATTTT. This gives the protein CASSLSLSSGMSLTQYF. This sequence joins TRBV27 and TRBJ2-3, with 7 bases lining up with TRBD2. The CDR3 loop spans 17 amino acids. V was pared by 0 bases and J by 8 bases, with 14 bases of the junction left unmatched. From germline, CDR1 is MNHEY and CDR2 SMNVEV (reference sequence).

This clonotype was counted between two and nine times. The chain has TRBV4-2 and TRBJ1-2; D possibly corresponds to TRBD1 (5 bases). CDR3 length: 18 amino acids. The germline CDR1 and CDR2 sequences are LGHNA and YNFKEQ. V lost 0 bases and J 8 bases, leaving 25 bases between the germline ends. CDR3 protein: CASSQDILRGGLDEGYTF. The CDR3 coding sequence is TGTGCCAGCAGCCAAGATATATTGCGGGGCGGTCTTGACGAAGGCTACACCTTC.

The chain is built from TRBV11-2 and TRBJ2-3; D possibly matches TRBD1 or TRBD2 (5 bases each). The CDR3 totals 14 residues. The germline V gene has CDR1 SGHAT and CDR2 FQNNGV. V lost 2 bases and J lost 6, with 12 bases in between. The CDR3 region is CASSLYKGRDTQYF. Written as DNA, the CDR3 is TGTGCCAGCAGCTTATACAAGGGACGGGATACGCAGTATTTT.

There are a few counts of this clonotype. The rearrangement links TRBV28 to TRBJ2-6; TRBD1 is a possible D gene (5 bases). Trimming took off 3 bases at V and 1 base at J, with 10 bases between the two ends. The CDR3 runs to 16 residues. From germline, CDR1 is MDHEN and CDR2 SYDVKM. The CDR3 nucleotides read TGTGCCAGCAGTTTTGACAGTTCTTCTGGGGCCAACGTCCTGACTTTC. Protein: CASSFDSSSGANVLTF.

V is TRBV2 and J is TRBJ2-1; a possible D gene is TRBD2 (5 bases). Trimming removed 3 bases from V and 15 bases from J, with 18 bases in between. The germline gives CDR1 SNHLY, CDR2 FYNNEI. The length of the CDR3 is 13 residues. As DNA, the CDR3 is TGTGCCAGCAGTGATGAGGGCAGAAGTGTTTGGTTCTTC. Translating it yields CASSDEGRSVWFF. Looking up the rest from reference TRBV2 and TRBJ2-1 gives the full variable domain: EPEVTQTPSHQVTQMGQEVILRCVPISNHLYFYWYRQILGQKVEFLVSFYNNEISEKSEIFDDQFSVERPDGSNFTLKIRSTKLEDSAMYFCASSDEGRSVWFFGPGTRLTVL.

The count of this clonotype is one. This chain joins TRBV6-4 and TRBJ2-1, with TRBD1 as a possible D gene (5 bases). Germline V gene lookup returns CDR1 MRHNA and CDR2 SNTAGT. The CDR3 has 13 residues. V shed 0 bases and J shed 9 bases, with 9 bases lying between them. The CDR3 DNA reads as TGTGCCAGCAGTGACTCGATGCAGGGTGAGCAGTTCTTC. Its translation is CASSDSMQGEQFF.

This chain connects TRBV5-1 to TRBJ2-5, with a possible D match to TRBD1 (5 bases). Per the germline V gene, CDR1 is SGHRS and CDR2 is YFSETQ. V lost 0 bases to trimming and J lost 2 bases, with 14 bases between them. The CDR3 consists of 16 residues. The CDR3: CASSLGLLDTQETQYF. DNA for the CDR3: TGCGCCAGCAGCTTGGGTCTCTTGGACACTCAAGAGACCCAGTACTTC.

The chain has TRBV5-1 and TRBJ1-5; 8 nucleotides line up with TRBD1. The ends lost 2 bases at V and 7 bases at J; junction bases unmatched: 5. Germline V CDR1 and CDR2: SGHRS, YFSETQ. This CDR3 has 14 amino acids. CDR3 nucleotide sequence: TGCGCCAGCAGCTTAGGACAGGGAGACCAGCCCCAGCATTTT. It yields the protein CASSLGQGDQPQHF.